This T cell receptor beta chain was sequenced for a study of blood T cell repertoires in COVID-19. Study-wide background: Material from acute and convalescent COVID-19 was sourced from the United States, Italy and Spain.

The CDR3 runs 13 residues. Trimming removed 5 bases from V and 1 base from J, with 11 bases in between. Looked up from germline, CDR1 is SQVTM and CDR2 is ANQGSEA. As originally analysed: Reference gene primer amplification yielded estimated nucleated cell counts. Profiled with immunoSEQ multiplex PCR; TCRdb holds only in-frame clones, not every one. The V and J calls and clone size are taken from that table; D and trimming were inferred from the DNA. Of some 130,000 clones in the sample, more than 75% were seen once. The rearrangement joins TRBV29-1 to TRBJ1-1; D might be TRBD1 (5 bases). This receptor was identified in a woman between 70 and 85 years old with COVID-19, enrolled during active disease. Specimen: peripheral blood. CDR3 amino acids: CSVRGGSNTEAFF. The CDR3 DNA follows: TGCAGCGTTAGGGGAGGGTCGAACACTGAAGCTTTCTTT.